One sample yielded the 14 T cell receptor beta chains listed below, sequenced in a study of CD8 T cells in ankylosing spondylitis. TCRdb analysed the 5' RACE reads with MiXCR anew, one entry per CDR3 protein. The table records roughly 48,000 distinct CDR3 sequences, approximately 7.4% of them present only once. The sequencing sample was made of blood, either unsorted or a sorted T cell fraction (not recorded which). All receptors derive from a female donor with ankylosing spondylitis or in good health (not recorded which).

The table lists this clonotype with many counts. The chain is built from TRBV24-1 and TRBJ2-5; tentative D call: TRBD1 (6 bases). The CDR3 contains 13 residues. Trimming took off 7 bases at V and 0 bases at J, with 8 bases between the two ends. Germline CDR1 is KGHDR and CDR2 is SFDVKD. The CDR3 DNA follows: TGTGCCACCAGCCCAGGGGACCAAGAGACCCAGTACTTC. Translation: CATSPGDQETQYF.

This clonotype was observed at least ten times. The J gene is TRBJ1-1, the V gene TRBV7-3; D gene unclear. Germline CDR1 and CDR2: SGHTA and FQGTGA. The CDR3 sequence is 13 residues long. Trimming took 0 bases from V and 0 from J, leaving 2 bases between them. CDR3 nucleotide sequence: TGTGCCAGCAGCTTAACGGTGAACACTGAAGCTTTCTTT. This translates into CASSLTVNTEAFF.

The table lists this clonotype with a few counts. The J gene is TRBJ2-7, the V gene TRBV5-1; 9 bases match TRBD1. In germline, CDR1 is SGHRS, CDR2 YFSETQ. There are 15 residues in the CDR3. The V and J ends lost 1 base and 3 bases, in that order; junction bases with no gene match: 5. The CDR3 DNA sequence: TGCGCCAGCAGCTTGATACAGGGGGCTAACTACGAGCAGTACTTC. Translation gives CASSLIQGANYEQYF.

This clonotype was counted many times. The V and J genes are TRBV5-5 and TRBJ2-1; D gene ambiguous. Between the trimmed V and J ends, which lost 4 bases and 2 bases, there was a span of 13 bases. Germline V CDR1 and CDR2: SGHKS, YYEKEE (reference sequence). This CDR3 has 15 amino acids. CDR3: CASSRYPETYNEQFF. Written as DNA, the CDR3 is TGTGCCAGCAGCCGTTACCCCGAAACCTACAATGAGCAGTTCTTC.

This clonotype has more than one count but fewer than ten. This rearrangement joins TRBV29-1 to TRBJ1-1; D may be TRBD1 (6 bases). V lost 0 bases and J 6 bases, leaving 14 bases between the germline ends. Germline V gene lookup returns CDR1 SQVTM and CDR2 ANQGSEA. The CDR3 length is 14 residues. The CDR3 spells CSVEDGTGIPEAFF. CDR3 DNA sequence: TGCAGCGTTGAAGATGGAACAGGGATCCCTGAAGCTTTCTTT.

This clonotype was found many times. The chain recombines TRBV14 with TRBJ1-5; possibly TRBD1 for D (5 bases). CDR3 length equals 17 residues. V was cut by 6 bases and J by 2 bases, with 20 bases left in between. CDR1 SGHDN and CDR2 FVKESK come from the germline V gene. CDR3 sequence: CASSSGLTTAGNQPQHF. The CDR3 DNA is TGTGCCAGCAGTTCGGGACTAACTACGGCCGGCAATCAGCCCCAGCATTTT.

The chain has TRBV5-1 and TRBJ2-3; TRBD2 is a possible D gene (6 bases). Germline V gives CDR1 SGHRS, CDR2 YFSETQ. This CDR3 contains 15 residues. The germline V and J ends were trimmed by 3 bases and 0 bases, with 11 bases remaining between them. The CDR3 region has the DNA TGCGCCAGCAGCTGGAGGGGCCCTAGCACAGATACGCAGTATTTT. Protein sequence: CASSWRGPSTDTQYF. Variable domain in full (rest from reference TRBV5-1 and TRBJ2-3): KAGVTQTPRYLIKTRGQQVTLSCSPISGHRSVSWYQQTPGQGLQFLFEYFSETQRNKGNFPGRFSGRQFSNSRSEMNVSTLELGDSALYLCASSWRGPSTDTQYFGPGTRLTVL.

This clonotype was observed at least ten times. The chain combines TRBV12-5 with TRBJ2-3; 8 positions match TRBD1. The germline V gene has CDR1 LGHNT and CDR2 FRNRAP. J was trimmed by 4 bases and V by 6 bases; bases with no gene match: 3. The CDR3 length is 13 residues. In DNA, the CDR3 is TGTGCTAGTGGCTACAGGGGGGCAGATACGCAGTATTTT. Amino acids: CASGYRGADTQYF.

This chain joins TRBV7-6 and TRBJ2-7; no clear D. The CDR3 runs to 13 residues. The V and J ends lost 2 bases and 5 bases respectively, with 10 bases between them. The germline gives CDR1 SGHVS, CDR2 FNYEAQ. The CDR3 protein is CASSLTPGDEQYV. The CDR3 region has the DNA TGTGCCAGCAGCTTAACGCCTGGCGACGAGCAGTACGTC.

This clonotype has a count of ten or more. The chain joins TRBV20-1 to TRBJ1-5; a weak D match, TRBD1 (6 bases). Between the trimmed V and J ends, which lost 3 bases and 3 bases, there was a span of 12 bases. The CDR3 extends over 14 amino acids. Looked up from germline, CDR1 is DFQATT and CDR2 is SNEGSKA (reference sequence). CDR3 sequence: CSARAGADNQPQHF. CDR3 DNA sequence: TGCAGTGCTAGGGCAGGGGCCGACAATCAGCCCCAGCATTTT.

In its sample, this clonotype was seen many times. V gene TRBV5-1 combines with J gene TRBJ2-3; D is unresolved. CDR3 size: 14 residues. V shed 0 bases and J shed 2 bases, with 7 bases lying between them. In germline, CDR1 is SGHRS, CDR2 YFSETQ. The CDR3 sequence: CASSLGNPTDTQYF. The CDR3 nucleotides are TGCGCCAGCAGCTTGGGAAACCCCACAGATACGCAGTATTTT.

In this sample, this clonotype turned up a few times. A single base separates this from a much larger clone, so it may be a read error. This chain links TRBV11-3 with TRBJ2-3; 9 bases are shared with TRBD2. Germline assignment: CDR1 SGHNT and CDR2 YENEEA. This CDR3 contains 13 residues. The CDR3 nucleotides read TGTGCCAGCCGCAAGACTAGCGGAGATATGCAGTATTTT. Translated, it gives CASRKTSGDMQYF. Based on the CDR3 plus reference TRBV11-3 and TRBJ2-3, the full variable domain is EAGVVQSPRYKIIEKKQPVAFWCNPISGHNTLYWYLQNLGQGPELLIRYENEEAVDDSQLPKDRFSAERLKGVDSTLKIQPAELGDSAVYLCASRKTSGDMQYFGPGTRLTVL.

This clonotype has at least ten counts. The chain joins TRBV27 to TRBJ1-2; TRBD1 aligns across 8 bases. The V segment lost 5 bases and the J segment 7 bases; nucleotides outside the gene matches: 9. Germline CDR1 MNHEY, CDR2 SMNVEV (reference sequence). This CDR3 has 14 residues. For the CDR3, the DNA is TGTGCCAGCAGTCCCGGACAGGGTGGATCTGGCTACACCTTC. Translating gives CASSPGQGGSGYTF.

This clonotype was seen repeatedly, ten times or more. The chain's CDR3 is CASSEAKDRAGDTEAFF. For the CDR3, the DNA is TGTGCCAGCAGTGAAGCGAAGGACAGGGCGGGGGACACTGAAGCTTTCTTT. The chain carries TRBV2 and TRBJ1-1; 8 nucleotides agree with TRBD1. The V gene end was trimmed by 0 bases and the J gene end by 3 bases; junction bases not matched to a gene: 9. The germline CDR1 and CDR2 sequences are SNHLY and FYNNEI. This CDR3 has 17 residues.